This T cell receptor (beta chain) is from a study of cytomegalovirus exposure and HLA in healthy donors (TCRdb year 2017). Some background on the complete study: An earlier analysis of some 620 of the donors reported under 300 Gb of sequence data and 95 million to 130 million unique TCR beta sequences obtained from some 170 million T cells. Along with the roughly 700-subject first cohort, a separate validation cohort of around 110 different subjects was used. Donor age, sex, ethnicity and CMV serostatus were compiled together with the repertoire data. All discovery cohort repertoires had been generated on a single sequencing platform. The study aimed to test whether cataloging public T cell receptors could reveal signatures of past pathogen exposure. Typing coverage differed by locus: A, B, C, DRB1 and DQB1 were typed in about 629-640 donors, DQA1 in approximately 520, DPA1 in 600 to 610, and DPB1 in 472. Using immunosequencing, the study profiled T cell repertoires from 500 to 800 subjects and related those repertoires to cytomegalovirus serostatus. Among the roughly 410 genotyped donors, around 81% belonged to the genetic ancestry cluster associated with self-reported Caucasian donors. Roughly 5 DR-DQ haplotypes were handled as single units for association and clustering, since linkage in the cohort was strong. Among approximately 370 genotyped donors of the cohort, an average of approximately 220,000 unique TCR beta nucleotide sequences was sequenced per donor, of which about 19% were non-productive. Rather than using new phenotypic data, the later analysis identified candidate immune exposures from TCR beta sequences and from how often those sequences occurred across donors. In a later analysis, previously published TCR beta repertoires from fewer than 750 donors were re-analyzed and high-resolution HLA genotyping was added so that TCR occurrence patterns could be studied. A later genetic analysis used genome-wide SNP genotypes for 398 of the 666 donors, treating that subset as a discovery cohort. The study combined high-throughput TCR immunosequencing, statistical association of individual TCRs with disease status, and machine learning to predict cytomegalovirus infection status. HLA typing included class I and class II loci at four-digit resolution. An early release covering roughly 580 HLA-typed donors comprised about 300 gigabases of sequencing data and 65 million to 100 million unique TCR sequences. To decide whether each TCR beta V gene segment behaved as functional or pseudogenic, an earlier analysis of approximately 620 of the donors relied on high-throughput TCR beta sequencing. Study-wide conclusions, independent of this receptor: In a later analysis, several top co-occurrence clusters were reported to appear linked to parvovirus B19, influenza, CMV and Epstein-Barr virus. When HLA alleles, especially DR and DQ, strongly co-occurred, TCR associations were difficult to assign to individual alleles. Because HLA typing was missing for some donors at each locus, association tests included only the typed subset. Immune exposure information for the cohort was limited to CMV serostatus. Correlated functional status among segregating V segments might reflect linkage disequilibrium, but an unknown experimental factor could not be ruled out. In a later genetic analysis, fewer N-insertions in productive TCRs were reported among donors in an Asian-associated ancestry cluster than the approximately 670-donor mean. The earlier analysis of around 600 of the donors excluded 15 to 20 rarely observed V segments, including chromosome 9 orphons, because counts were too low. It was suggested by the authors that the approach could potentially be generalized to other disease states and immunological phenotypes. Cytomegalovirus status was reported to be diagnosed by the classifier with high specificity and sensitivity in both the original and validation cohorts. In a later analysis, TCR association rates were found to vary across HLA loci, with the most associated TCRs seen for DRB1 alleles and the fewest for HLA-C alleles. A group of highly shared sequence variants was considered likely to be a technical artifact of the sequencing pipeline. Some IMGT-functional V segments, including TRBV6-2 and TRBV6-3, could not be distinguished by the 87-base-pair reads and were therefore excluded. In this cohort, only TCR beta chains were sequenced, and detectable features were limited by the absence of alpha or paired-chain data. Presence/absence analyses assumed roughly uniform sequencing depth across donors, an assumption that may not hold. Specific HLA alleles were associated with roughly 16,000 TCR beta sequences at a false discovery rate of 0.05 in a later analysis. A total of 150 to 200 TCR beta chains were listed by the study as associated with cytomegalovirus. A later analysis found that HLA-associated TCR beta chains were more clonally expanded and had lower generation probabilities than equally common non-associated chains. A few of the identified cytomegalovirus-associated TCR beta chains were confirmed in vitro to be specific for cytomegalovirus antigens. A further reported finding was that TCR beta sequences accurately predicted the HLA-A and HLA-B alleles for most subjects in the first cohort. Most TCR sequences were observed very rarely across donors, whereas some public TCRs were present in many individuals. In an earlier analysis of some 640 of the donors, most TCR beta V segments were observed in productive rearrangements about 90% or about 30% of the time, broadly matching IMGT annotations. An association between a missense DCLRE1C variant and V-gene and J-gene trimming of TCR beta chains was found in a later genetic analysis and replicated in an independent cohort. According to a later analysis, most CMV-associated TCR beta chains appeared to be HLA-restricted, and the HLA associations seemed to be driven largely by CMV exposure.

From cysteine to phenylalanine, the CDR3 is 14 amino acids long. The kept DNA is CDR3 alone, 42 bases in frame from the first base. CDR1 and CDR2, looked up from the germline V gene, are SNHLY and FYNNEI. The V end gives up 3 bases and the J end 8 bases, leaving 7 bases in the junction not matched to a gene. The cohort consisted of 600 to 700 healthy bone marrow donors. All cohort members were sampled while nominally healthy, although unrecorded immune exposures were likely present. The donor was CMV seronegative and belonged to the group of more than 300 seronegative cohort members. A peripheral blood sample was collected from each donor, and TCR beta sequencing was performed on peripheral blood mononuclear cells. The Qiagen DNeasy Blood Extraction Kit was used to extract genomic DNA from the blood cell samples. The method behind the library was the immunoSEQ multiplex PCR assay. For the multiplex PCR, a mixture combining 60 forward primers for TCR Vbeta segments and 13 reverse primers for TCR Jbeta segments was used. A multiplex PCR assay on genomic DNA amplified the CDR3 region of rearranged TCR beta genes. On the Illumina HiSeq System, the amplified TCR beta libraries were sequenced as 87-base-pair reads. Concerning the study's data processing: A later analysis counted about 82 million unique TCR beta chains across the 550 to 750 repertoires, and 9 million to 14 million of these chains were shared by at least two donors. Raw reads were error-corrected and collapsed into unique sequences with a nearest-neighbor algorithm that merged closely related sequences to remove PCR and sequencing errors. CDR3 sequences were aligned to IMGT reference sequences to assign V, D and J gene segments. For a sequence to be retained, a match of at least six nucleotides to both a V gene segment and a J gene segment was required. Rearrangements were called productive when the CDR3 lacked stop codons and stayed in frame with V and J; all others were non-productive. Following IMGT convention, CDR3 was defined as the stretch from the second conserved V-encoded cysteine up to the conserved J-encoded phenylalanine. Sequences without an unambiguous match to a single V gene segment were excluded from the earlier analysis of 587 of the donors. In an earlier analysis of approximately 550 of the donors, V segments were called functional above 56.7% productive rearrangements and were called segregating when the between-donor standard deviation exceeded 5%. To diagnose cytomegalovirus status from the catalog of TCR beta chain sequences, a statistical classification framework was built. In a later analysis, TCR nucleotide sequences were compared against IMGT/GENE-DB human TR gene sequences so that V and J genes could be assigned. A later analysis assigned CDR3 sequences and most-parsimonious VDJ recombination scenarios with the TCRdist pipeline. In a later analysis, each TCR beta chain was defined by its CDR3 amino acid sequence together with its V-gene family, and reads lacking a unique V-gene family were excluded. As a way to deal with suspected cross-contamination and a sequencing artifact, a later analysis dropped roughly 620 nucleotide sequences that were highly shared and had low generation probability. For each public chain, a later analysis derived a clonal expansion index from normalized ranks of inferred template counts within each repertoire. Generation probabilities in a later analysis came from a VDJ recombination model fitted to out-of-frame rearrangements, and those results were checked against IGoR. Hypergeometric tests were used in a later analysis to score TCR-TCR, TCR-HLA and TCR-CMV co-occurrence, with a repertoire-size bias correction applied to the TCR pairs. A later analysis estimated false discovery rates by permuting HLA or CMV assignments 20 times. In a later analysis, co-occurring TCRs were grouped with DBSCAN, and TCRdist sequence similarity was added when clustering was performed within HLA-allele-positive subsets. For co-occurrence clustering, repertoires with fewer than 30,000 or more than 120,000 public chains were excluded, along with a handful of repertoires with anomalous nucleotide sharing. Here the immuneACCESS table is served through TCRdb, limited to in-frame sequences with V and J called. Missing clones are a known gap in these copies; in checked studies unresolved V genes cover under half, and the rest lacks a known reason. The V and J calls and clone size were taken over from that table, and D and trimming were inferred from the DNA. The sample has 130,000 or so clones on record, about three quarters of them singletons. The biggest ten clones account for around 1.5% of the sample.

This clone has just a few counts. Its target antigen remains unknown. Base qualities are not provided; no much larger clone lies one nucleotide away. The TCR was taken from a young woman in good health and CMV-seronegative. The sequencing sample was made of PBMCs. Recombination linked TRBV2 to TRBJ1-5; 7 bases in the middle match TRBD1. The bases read TGTGCCAGCAGTGATTGGACAGGAGTGGAGCCCCAGCATTTT. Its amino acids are CASSDWTGVEPQHF.